The clone carrying this T cell receptor beta chain was recorded once. This sample is drawn from a study of PD-1 blockade in classical Hodgkin lymphoma. Some clones are missing from TCRdb's copy, which holds only in-frame ones; the method was immunoSEQ multiplex PCR. The table shows about 22,000 clones, with about 72% occurring only once. Described time point: cycle 4 day 1 (C4D1), after six to seven weeks of nivolumab. Relapse after autologous stem cell transplantation occurred in every patient, and brentuximab vedotin exposure varied. Thawed PBMCs yielded CD4+ T cells through magnetic negative selection. The CDR3 is made up of 16 amino acids. V was pared by 1 base and J by 7 bases, with 6 bases of the junction left unmatched. CDR1 and CDR2 (germline): SGHRS, YFSETQ.

The specimen comprised CD4+ T cells from blood, sampled before the fourth cycle of nivolumab. This receptor was taken from a human donor with classical Hodgkin lymphoma. This chain links TRBV5-1 with TRBJ1-6, with TRBD1 matching 9 bases. CDR3 sequence reads: CASSLRATGGNSPLHF. Here the CDR3 DNA reads TGCGCCAGCAGCTTGAGAGCGACAGGGGGGAATTCACCCCTCCACTTT.